Listed below are T cell receptor beta chains from one sample, sequenced in a study of OX40 agonist ivuxolimab in advanced cancers. Some clones are missing from TCRdb's copy, which holds only in-frame ones; the method was immunoSEQ multiplex PCR. The top ten hold less than 3% of the sample, which has about 73,000 clones, around 80% seen once. The source was CD4+ or CD8+ T cells sorted from blood, collected in a trial of the OX40 agonist ivuxolimab. The origin of the receptors is an adult with an advanced solid tumor such as melanoma, head and neck, liver or kidney cancer. Each CDR3 is given with its conserved first and last residue. A D gene is named only where the DNA matches it firmly. Clone sizes are given selectively: once, few, many, or a class where the clone is expanded.

>TRBJ1-1|-|TRBV29-1|few
CSVEVRKENTEAFF
TGCAGCGTTGAAGTCCGAAAGGAGAACACTGAAGCTTTCTTT
>TRBJ2-7|-|TRBV6-5|-
CASRIPGRPYEQYF
TGTGCCAGCAGAATACCGGGCCGACCCTACGAGCAGTACTTC
>TRBJ1-2|-|TRBV5-1|-
CASSLEGTTGIGGYTF
TGCGCCAGCAGCTTGGAGGGCACAACAGGGATTGGTGGCTACACCTTC
>TRBJ1-5|TRBD1|TRBV7-2|-
CASSSRQGASNQPQHF
TGTGCCAGCAGCTCGCGACAGGGAGCTAGCAATCAGCCCCAGCATTTT
>TRBJ1-5|-|TRBV10-3|-
CAITRESNQPQHF
TGTGCCATCACCAGGGAGAGCAATCAGCCCCAGCATTTT
>TRBJ1-6|-|TRBV13|-
CASSHLGRGGFGSPLHF
TGTGCCAGCAGCCATCTCGGGAGGGGGGGCTTCGGGTCACCCCTCCACTTT
>TRBJ2-1|TRBD2|TRBV5-1|-
CASSKKLPGLAYNEQFF
TGCGCCAGCAGCAAGAAATTGCCGGGACTAGCGTACAATGAGCAGTTCTTC
>TRBJ1-4|TRBD1|TRBV14|once
CASSPTRGRPEKLFF
TGTGCCAGCAGCCCCACTAGGGGGCGGCCTGAAAAACTGTTTTTT
>TRBJ1-2|TRBD1|TRBV11-3|once
CASSLLGQGNYGYTF
TGTGCCAGCAGCCTACTGGGACAGGGGAACTATGGCTACACCTTC
>TRBJ2-3|-|TRBV30|-
CAWSWAGTDTQYF
TGTGCCTGGAGTTGGGCGGGAACAGATACGCAGTATTTT
>TRBJ1-6|TRBD1|TRBV19|-
CASSDRGRRSNYNSPLHF
TGTGCCAGTAGTGACAGGGGGAGGAGATCTAACTATAATTCACCCCTCCACTTT
>TRBJ1-2|-|TRBV6-5|-
CASRRETAGYGYTF
TGTGCCAGCAGGAGGGAGACAGCTGGCTATGGCTACACCTTC
>TRBJ2-1|-|TRBV9|-
CASSVESIRNEQFF
TGTGCCAGCAGCGTAGAGTCTATTCGAAATGAGCAGTTCTTC
>TRBJ2-3|TRBD2|TRBV7-9|-
CASSQSPLTSGDTDTQYF
TGTGCCAGCAGCCAGTCCCCCCTGACTAGCGGGGACACAGATACGCAGTATTTT
>TRBJ2-5|TRBD2|TRBV7-2|-
CASSLAGRGETQYF
TGTGCCAGCAGCCTAGCGGGGCGGGGAGAGACCCAGTACTTC
>TRBJ2-2|-|TRBV11-2|-
CASSRVWGGGAGELFF
TGTGCCAGCAGCCGAGTATGGGGTGGAGGGGCCGGGGAGCTGTTTTTT
>TRBJ2-6|-|TRBV6-6|-
CASSPGRNSGANVLTF
TGTGCCAGCAGCCCGGGACGGAACTCTGGGGCCAACGTCCTGACTTTC
>TRBJ2-7|TRBD1|TRBV5-4|-
CASSFRTGDYEQYF
TGTGCCAGCAGCTTCCGGACAGGAGACTACGAGCAGTACTTC
>TRBJ1-1|-|TRBV29-1|-
CSVQKTRTNTEAFF
TGCAGCGTACAAAAGACAAGGACGAACACTGAAGCTTTCTTT
>TRBJ1-3|-|TRBV30|-
CAWSSSHVAGGNTIYF
TGTGCCTGGAGTTCCTCACACGTGGCAGGCGGAAACACCATATATTTT
>TRBJ2-4|-|TRBV25-1|-
CASSALDRFGNIQYF
TGTGCCAGCAGTGCCCTAGACAGGTTCGGGAACATTCAGTACTTC
>TRBJ2-2|TRBD1|TRBV19|once
CASSYRDRTGELFF
TGTGCCAGTAGTTACCGGGACAGGACCGGGGAGCTGTTTTTT
>TRBJ2-5|TRBD2|TRBV9|-
CASSPQTSGRARETQYF
TGTGCCAGCAGCCCTCAGACTAGCGGGAGGGCCCGAGAGACCCAGTACTTC
>TRBJ1-1|-|TRBV6-6|-
CASSYGGTEAFF
TGTGCCAGCAGTTACGGGGGAACTGAAGCTTTCTTT
>TRBJ2-3|-|TRBV5-4|-
CASSPSTGTDTQYF
TGTGCCAGCAGCCCCAGCACAGGGACAGATACGCAGTATTTT
>TRBJ1-2|TRBD1|TRBV30|few
CAWKQGAGGYTF
TGTGCCTGGAAGCAGGGGGCGGGAGGCTACACCTTC
>TRBJ2-3|-|TRBV4-2|once
CASSVGTGSGSTDTQYF
TGTGCCAGCAGCGTAGGAACTGGGAGCGGCAGCACAGATACGCAGTATTTT
>TRBJ2-3|-|TRBV4-2|once
CASSQELDSTDTQYF
TGTGCCAGCAGCCAAGAGTTAGACAGCACAGATACGCAGTATTTT
>TRBJ2-5|-|TRBV7-8|-
CASSLDRGKAETQYF
TGTGCCAGCAGCTTAGATCGGGGAAAGGCAGAGACCCAGTACTTC
>TRBJ1-4|TRBD1|TRBV6-6|once
CASSPSGTGYEKLFF
TGTGCCAGCAGTCCCTCCGGGACAGGGTATGAAAAACTGTTTTTT
>TRBJ1-1|TRBD1|TRBV27|once
CASSTGQGGAFF
TGTGCCAGCAGTACCGGACAGGGCGGAGCTTTCTTT
>TRBJ1-2|-|TRBV27|-
CASSLTGGYGYTF
TGTGCCAGCAGTCTGACAGGAGGCTATGGCTACACCTTC
>TRBJ1-3|-|TRBV27|-
CASSLSGRAGNTIYF
TGTGCCAGCAGTTTATCTGGCAGGGCCGGAAACACCATATATTTT
>TRBJ2-5|TRBD2|TRBV10-3|-
CAISESGLAGRVETQYF
TGTGCCATCAGTGAGTCTGGACTAGCGGGTAGGGTTGAGACCCAGTACTTC
>TRBJ1-1|-|TRBV27|-
CASSLSGRLKAFF
TGTGCCAGCAGTTTATCCGGACGTCTCAAAGCTTTCTTT
>TRBJ2-2|-|TRBV5-1|-
CASRPTQGTGELFF
TGCGCCAGCAGACCGACACAGGGAACCGGGGAGCTGTTTTTT
>TRBJ2-7|TRBD1|TRBV7-9|-
CASSPRTGTYEQYF
TGTGCCAGCAGCCCTCGGACAGGTACCTACGAGCAGTACTTC
>TRBJ1-5|-|TRBV30|-
CAWSPKGPQHF
TGTGCCTGGAGCCCTAAGGGGCCCCAGCATTTT
>TRBJ2-7|TRBD2|TRBV11-3|-
CASSLSGRARGVEQYF
TGTGCCAGCAGCTTAAGCGGGAGGGCCCGTGGGGTTGAGCAGTACTTC
>TRBJ2-5|TRBD1|TRBV29-1|-
CSVPGHGQGETQYF
TGCAGCGTTCCGGGCCACGGACAGGGAGAGACCCAGTACTTC
>TRBJ2-2|-|TRBV7-8|-
CASSHPSRASGELFF
TGTGCCAGCAGCCACCCGTCCCGGGCGTCCGGGGAGCTGTTTTTT
>TRBJ1-1|-|TRBV11-3|-
CASSPGTKNTEAFF
TGTGCCAGCAGCCCCGGGACTAAGAACACTGAAGCTTTCTTT
>TRBJ1-3|TRBD1|TRBV7-9|-
CASSQSGTGKGNTIYF
TGTGCCAGCAGCCAGTCCGGGACAGGGAAAGGAAACACCATATATTTT
>TRBJ2-5|TRBD2|TRBV7-2|-
CASSTILAGGQETQYF
TGTGCCAGCAGCACCATACTAGCGGGGGGTCAAGAGACCCAGTACTTC
>TRBJ1-2|-|TRBV10-3|-
CAISGRVEGYTF
TGTGCCATCAGTGGGCGGGTGGAAGGCTACACCTTC
>TRBJ1-6|TRBD1|TRBV7-9|once
CASSFWDRDSPLHF
TGTGCCAGCAGCTTCTGGGACAGGGATTCACCCCTCCACTTT
>TRBJ1-2|TRBD1|TRBV4-3|-
CASSQSSGQGPYGYTF
TGCGCCAGCAGCCAATCTTCCGGACAGGGACCCTATGGCTACACCTTC
>TRBJ1-1|-|TRBV4-3|-
CASSQEKGGTEAFF
TGCGCCAGCAGCCAAGAGAAAGGGGGCACTGAAGCTTTCTTT
>TRBJ1-3|-|TRBV5-5|-
CASSTSDAPGNTIYF
TGTGCCAGCAGCACCTCAGACGCTCCGGGAAACACCATATATTTT
>TRBJ2-2|-|TRBV14|few
CASSQRQVTGELFF
TGTGCCAGCAGCCAACGGCAGGTCACCGGGGAGCTGTTTTTT
>TRBJ2-1|-|TRBV9|-
CASSPQGRGSYNEQFF
TGTGCCAGCAGCCCCCAGGGGAGAGGCTCCTACAATGAGCAGTTCTTC
>TRBJ2-7|-|TRBV9|-
CASGPPAAGEYEQYF
TGTGCCAGCGGCCCTCCAGCAGCGGGTGAATACGAGCAGTACTTC
>TRBJ2-4|-|TRBV14|few
CASSQTAQAKNIQYF
TGTGCCAGCAGCCAGACAGCTCAAGCCAAAAACATTCAGTACTTC
>TRBJ2-3|TRBD2|TRBV28|-
CASSSSGSPDETQYF
TGTGCCAGCAGTTCTAGCGGGAGTCCCGACGAGACGCAGTATTTT
>TRBJ1-2|-|TRBV10-2|-
CASSDSGGYGYTF
TGCGCCAGCAGTGATAGTGGGGGTTATGGCTACACCTTC
>TRBJ2-3|-|TRBV5-1|-
CASSLLGGRGDTQYF
TGCGCCAGCAGCCTATTAGGGGGGCGTGGGGATACGCAGTATTTT
>TRBJ2-1|-|TRBV21-1|-
CASSRRGMRNEQFF
TGTGCCAGCAGCAGGAGAGGGATGCGGAATGAGCAGTTCTTC
>TRBJ2-3|TRBD2|TRBV11-2|-
CASSVKASGGYADTQYF
TGTGCCAGCAGTGTCAAAGCTAGCGGGGGGTATGCAGATACGCAGTATTTT
>TRBJ1-3|-|TRBV21-1|-
CASSPRDRSSGNTIYF
TGTGCCAGCAGCCCCCGGGACAGGAGCTCTGGAAACACCATATATTTT